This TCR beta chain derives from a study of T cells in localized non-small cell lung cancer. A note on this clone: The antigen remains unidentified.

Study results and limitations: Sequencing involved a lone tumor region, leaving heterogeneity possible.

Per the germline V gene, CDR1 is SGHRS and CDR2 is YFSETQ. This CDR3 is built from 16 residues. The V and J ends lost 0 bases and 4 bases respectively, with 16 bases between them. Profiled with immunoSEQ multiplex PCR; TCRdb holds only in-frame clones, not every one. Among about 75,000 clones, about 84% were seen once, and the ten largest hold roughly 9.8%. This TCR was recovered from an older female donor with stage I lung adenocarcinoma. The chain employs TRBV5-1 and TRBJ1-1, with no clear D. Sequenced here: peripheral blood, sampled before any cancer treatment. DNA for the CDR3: TGCGCCAGCAGCTTGGGACGGCCTTATAATCCCACTGAAGCTTTCTTT. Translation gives CASSLGRPYNPTEAFF.